This passage covers 4 T cell receptor beta chains from one sample sequenced in a study of hypomethylating agent response in myelodysplastic syndrome. Sequenced by immunoSEQ multiplex PCR; TCRdb stores in-frame clones only, minus some. The sample records some 4,500 clones, around 82% being singletons. Source: bone marrow, taken before or after starting hypomethylating agent treatment for myelodysplastic syndrome (not recorded which). The receptors here all came from a human donor with myelodysplastic syndrome.

The rearrangement joins TRBV7-9 to TRBJ1-6; 12 bases align to TRBD1. Germline V gene data show CDR1 as SEHNR and CDR2 as FQNEAQ (reference sequence). CDR3 length equals 15 residues. V was clipped by 5 bases and J by 9 bases; unmatched bases: 5. CDR3 amino acids: CASSPGTGGFSPLHF. The CDR3 nucleotides read TGTGCCAGCAGCCCCGGGACAGGGGGCTTTTCACCCCTCCACTTT.

CDR3 sequence: CASTGTGSGYTF. The CDR3 DNA sequence: TGTGCCAGCACCGGAACAGGGAGCGGCTACACCTTC. The gene calls are TRBV6-5 and TRBJ1-2, with a possible D match to TRBD1 (6 bases). This CDR3 comprises 12 residues. V gave up 7 bases and J gave up 8 bases, with 14 bases separating them. Germline V gene data show CDR1 as MNHEY and CDR2 as SVGAGI.

CDR3 DNA sequence: TGCGCCAGCAGCTTGGATTTCAGGGACAGGGGGCCCGGGGAGCTGTTTTTT. The encoded protein is CASSLDFRDRGPGELFF. This rearrangement joins TRBV5-1 to TRBJ2-2, with 12 nucleotides matching TRBD1. There are 17 residues in the CDR3. Germline V gives CDR1 SGHRS, CDR2 YFSETQ. Trimming at V came to 0 bases and at J to 6 bases, leaving 6 bases not matched to a gene.

V and J are TRBV21-1 and TRBJ1-1; the table assigns TRBD1, which was not confirmed against the DNA. TRBV21-1 is classified as a pseudogene. CDR3 length equals 19 residues. The CDR3, as DNA: TGTGCCAGCAGCAAAAAAGGGTGTAGGGGCCCGATATTGAACACTGAAGCTTTCTTT. This gives the protein CASSKKGCRGPILNTEAFF.